The clone carrying this TCR beta chain was counted a few times. Antigen: not known. Sequenced material consisted of expressed TCRB transcripts (all of the isolated RNA was reverse transcribed). Mean read depth for naive, central memory and regulatory T cell samples was around 3.8 million reads. The repertoire was sequenced with immunoSEQ multiplex PCR; TCRdb's copy has only in-frame clones and lacks some. The sample yields 500,000 to 850,000 clones, around 15% seen once. This CDR3 has 12 residues. Trimming stripped 6 bases from V and 3 bases from J, with 8 bases between. Germline-derived CDR1 and CDR2 are SEHNR and FQNEAQ (reference sequence). Using CD45RO/CCR7/CD25/CD127/CD95/CD27, CD4+ naive, central memory, regulatory and stem cell-like memory cells were sorted. The sample belongs to a study of beta chain features in type 1 diabetes. Regarding the study as a whole: Patients with Type 1 diabetes showed moderately but significantly shorter TCRB CDR3s in all four CD4+ subsets.

Material for sequencing was naive CD4+ T cells from blood. This TCR derives from a man younger than 30 with type 1 diabetes. The rearrangement links TRBV7-9 to TRBJ2-5; D gene ambiguous. CDR3 amino acids: CASSWLEETQYF. The CDR3, as DNA: TGTGCCAGCAGTTGGCTAGAAGAGACCCAGTACTTC. Combining the CDR3 with reference TRBV7-9 and TRBJ2-5 gives the whole variable domain DTGVSQNPRHKITKRGQNVTFRCDPISEHNRLYWYRQTLGQGPEFLTYFQNEAQLEKSRLLSDRFSAERPKGSFSTLEIQRTEQGDSAMYLCASSWLEETQYFGPGTRLLVL.